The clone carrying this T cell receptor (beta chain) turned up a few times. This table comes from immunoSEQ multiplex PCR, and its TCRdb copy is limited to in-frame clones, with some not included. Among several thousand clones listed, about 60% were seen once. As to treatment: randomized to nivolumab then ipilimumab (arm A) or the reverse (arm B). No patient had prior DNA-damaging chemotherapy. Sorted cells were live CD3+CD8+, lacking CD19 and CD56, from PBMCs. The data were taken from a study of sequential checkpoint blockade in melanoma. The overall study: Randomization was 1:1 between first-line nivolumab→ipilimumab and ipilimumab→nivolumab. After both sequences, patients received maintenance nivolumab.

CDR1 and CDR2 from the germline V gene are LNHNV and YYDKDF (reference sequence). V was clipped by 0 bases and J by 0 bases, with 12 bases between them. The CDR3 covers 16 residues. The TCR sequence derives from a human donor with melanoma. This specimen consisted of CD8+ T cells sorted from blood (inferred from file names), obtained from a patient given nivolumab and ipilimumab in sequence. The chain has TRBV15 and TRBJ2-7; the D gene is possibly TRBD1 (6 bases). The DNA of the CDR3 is TGTGCCACCAGCAGAGATAGGGGGTCCAGCTCCTACGAGCAGTACTTC. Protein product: CATSRDRGSSSYEQYF. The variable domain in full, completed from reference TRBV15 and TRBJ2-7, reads DAMVIQNPRYQVTQFGKPVTLSCSQTLNHNVMYWYQQKSSQAPKLLFHYYDKDFNNEADTPDNFQSRRPNTSFCFLDIRSPGLGDTAMYLCATSRDRGSSSYEQYFGPGTRLTVT.